The sequence of this T cell receptor beta chain was determined in a study of vaccination and CD4 T cells after COVID-19. Regarding treatment: 10-day PBMC culture with coronavirus spike peptide pools or control peptides (ViraFEST assay). Peptide pool stimulation in ViraFEST expanded antigen-specific T cells, whose TCRs were then sequenced. The PCR-positive dates, March through December 2020, came before the US Alpha, Beta and Delta variants. The authors isolated CD4+ T cells by negative selection after around 11 days of culture. This clonotype came up once. Its specificity is not known. Scientists ran DNA taken from cultured CD4+ T cells through the Oncomine TCR Beta short-read assay for sequencing. TCRdb re-analysed the PCR reads in MiXCR, keeping a single row per CDR3 protein. The repertoire holds 15,000 to 25,000 distinct CDR3 sequences, with around 41% as singletons. Germline CDR1 and CDR2: SGHTA and FQGNSA. The CDR3 is made up of 14 amino acids. V lost 5 bases, J lost 4 bases, and 14 bases lay in between.

V is TRBV7-2 and J is TRBJ1-1; weak D call: TRBD1 (6 bases). The TCR was taken from a human donor with COVID-19. The sequencing sample was made of cultured CD4+ T cells from blood. The CDR3, as DNA: TGTGCCAGCAGCACCACAGGGTTCAGCACTGAAGCTTTCTTT. It is translated as CASSTTGFSTEAFF.